One sample yielded the 5 T cell receptor beta chains listed below, sequenced in a study of molecular identifiers for immune sequencing clone quantification. Each CDR3 protein is one row after TCRdb ran MiXCR on the PCR reads. The sample has 10,000 or so distinct CDR3 sequences, roughly a sixth seen once. Sequences were obtained from naive CD8+ T cells from blood, with Jurkat cell RNA spiked in. As to subset: FACS-sorted CD8+CD4-CCR7+CD45RA+ naive T cells. The receptor source for this set is a human donor in good health. Some libraries in this study had Jurkat cell RNA spiked in.

The V gene is TRBV5-1, the J gene TRBJ2-7, with no clear D. V was clipped by 0 bases and J by 2 bases, with 15 bases between them. From germline, CDR1 is SGHRS and CDR2 YFSETQ. This CDR3 has 16 residues. The CDR3 DNA sequence: TGCGCCAGCAGCTTGGACTTAACAGATATTACCTACGAGCAGTACTTC. Amino acids: CASSLDLTDITYEQYF.

Sample share makes this clonotype medium-sized. V usage is TRBV7-2 and J usage is TRBJ2-4; TRBD2 aligns across 11 bases. This CDR3 contains 16 residues. CDR1 is SGHTA and CDR2 is FQGNSA in the germline V gene. The ends lost 2 bases at V and 8 bases at J; junction bases unmatched: 8. As DNA, the CDR3 is TGTGCCAGCAGCTTATTAGCGGGAGGGCCTAGGGACATTCAGTACTTC. Its protein product is CASSLLAGGPRDIQYF.

By proportion, this clonotype is medium-sized. Here the CDR3 DNA reads TGTGCCAGCAGTTTGTCCCTTTTTGACCGTTCACCCCTCCACTTT. Translation: CASSLSLFDRSPLHF. V is TRBV27 and J is TRBJ1-6; D remains ambiguous. The CDR3 totals 15 residues. V was shortened by 3 bases and J by 9 bases, with 15 bases between the two germline ends. Germline V lookup: CDR1 MNHEY, CDR2 SMNVEV (reference sequence).

This clonotype was observed a single time. This rearrangement joins TRBV5-1 to TRBJ2-2, with TRBD1 identical over 7 bases. V shed 2 bases and J 3 bases; nucleotides not matched to a gene: 4. The CDR3 contains 15 residues. Germline CDR1 and CDR2: SGHRS and YFSETQ. The CDR3 sequence: CASSLGGIDTGELFF. In DNA form, the CDR3 reads TGCGCCAGCAGCTTAGGGGGCATTGACACCGGGGAGCTGTTTTTT.

This clonotype is labeled as medium-sized. This sequence joins TRBV5-4 and TRBJ2-3; TRBD1 agrees at 7 bases. CDR1 and CDR2 (germline): SGHNT, YYREEE (reference sequence). The CDR3 sequence is 15 residues long. Germline trimming cut 0 bases from V and 4 bases from J; bases unmatched to any gene: 5. CDR3 sequence: CASSLGQGGPDTQYF. CDR3 in DNA: TGTGCCAGCAGCTTGGGACAGGGTGGGCCAGATACGCAGTATTTT.